These 4 T cell receptor beta chains originate from one sample sequenced in a study of post-analysis software for immune sequencing data. Unique-molecular-identifier-tagged TCR beta cDNA libraries were used. TCRdb reprocessed the PCR reads with MiXCR, giving one entry per CDR3 protein. The table records about 540,000 distinct CDR3 sequences, roughly 34% of them present only once. Study results and limitations: About five TRBV segments, including TRBV5-6, TRBV5-1 and TRBV20-1, were more frequent in patients than controls.

These receptors lack a known antigen. The sample consisted of blood. The receptor source for this set is a girl under 18 with multiple sclerosis.

This sequence joins TRBV5-1 and TRBJ2-7; tentatively, D is TRBD2 (5 bases). Trimming left V 4 bases short and J 5 bases short, with 13 bases between. The CDR3 extends over 13 amino acids. CDR1 SGHRS and CDR2 YFSETQ come from the germline V gene. The CDR3 protein is CASSPSFLDEQYF. The CDR3, as DNA: TGCGCCAGCAGCCCTAGCTTCCTGGACGAGCAGTACTTC.

V is TRBV6-6 and J is TRBJ1-4; perhaps TRBD1 as D (6 bases). Trimming left V 2 bases short and J 7 bases short, with 17 bases between. Germline V gene data show CDR1 as MNHNY and CDR2 as SVGAGI (reference sequence). The CDR3 contains 16 residues. The CDR3 DNA sequence: TGTGCCAGCAGTTACCTCCCACAGGGTAGTCTTGAAAAACTGTTTTTT. It translates to CASSYLPQGSLEKLFF.

V gene TRBV4-1 combines with J gene TRBJ2-1; the D gene is possibly TRBD1 (5 bases). The CDR3 totals 15 residues. V lost 1 base and J 3 bases, leaving 10 bases between the germline ends. Germline V gene data show CDR1 as MGHRA and CDR2 as YSYEKL. CDR3 in amino acids: CASSQGQFSYNEQFF. The CDR3 DNA reads TGCGCCAGCAGCCAAGGACAGTTTAGCTACAATGAGCAGTTCTTC.

The J gene is TRBJ2-1, the V gene TRBV7-8; 9 bases are shared with TRBD2. With 1 base clipped from V and 8 bases from J, the junction kept 9 bases outside the gene matches. The CDR3 consists of 16 residues. The germline V gene has CDR1 SGHVS and CDR2 FQNEAQ. CDR3 in amino acids: CASSLGAGGFVDEQFF. In nucleotides, the CDR3 is TGTGCCAGCAGCTTAGGAGCGGGGGGTTTTGTCGATGAGCAGTTCTTC.